This T cell receptor beta chain was identified during a study of Graves' ophthalmopathy and Graves' hyperthyroidism. The study's findings and limits: Discriminating ophthalmopathy from stable hyperthyroidism, a 13-signature model attained a sensitivity of about 90% and a specificity of 80% to 82%. Most expanded thyroid clonotypes above 0.001 frequency also appeared in blood.

Amplified material comprised TCR beta CDR3 regions derived from RNA transcripts. Following a first-round RT-PCR that used HTBI primers, a second-round multiplex PCR was carried out. TCRdb re-analysed the multiplex PCR reads in MiXCR, keeping a single row per CDR3 protein. The sample lists hundreds of thousands of distinct CDR3 sequences, roughly 20% occurring once. Comments on this clonotype: Its specificity is not known.

The V segment lost 6 bases and the J segment 3 bases; nucleotides outside the gene matches: 14. CDR1 and CDR2 (germline): MNHEY, SMNVEV (reference sequence). This CDR3 is 16 amino acids long. The stable label applied to hyperthyroidism with no ophthalmopathy within 18 months of follow-up. Hyperthyroidism cases were recent diagnoses of under 2 months' duration in people aged 18 to 65. The genes are TRBV27 and TRBJ2-7, with 7 bases that match TRBD2. Sample: peripheral blood. This TCR was recovered from a woman between 18 and 29 years old with stable Graves' hyperthyroidism. CDR3 sequence reads: CASSLVSGTTFYEQYF. Here the CDR3 DNA reads TGTGCCAGCAGCCTCGTGAGTGGGACTACTTTCTACGAGCAGTACTTC.